The 23 T cell receptor beta chains in this list originate from one sample, sequenced in a study of persistence of HIV-infected CD4 T cells. This was the immunoSEQ version 4 assay in survey mode. Clones were read by immunoSEQ multiplex PCR, and TCRdb kept only the in-frame ones, dropping some. The sample lists some 20,000 clones, roughly two thirds occurring once. The stimulus was lysate of CMV-infected fibroblasts, around 9.3 ug/mL. Sorting selected CD4+ T cells upregulating both CD40 ligand and CD69. Their cognate antigens are unknown. Sample: CD4+ T cells sorted from PBMCs after roughly 18-hour stimulation, taken from a patient who received antiretroviral therapy. The source of these receptors is an adult woman with HIV who was CMV-seropositive.

The J gene is TRBJ2-7, the V gene TRBV11-3; D is perhaps TRBD1 or TRBD2 (7 bases each). Germline CDR1 and CDR2: SGHNT and YENEEA. The V end was cut by 1 base, the J end by 2 bases, with 15 bases between. The CDR3 extends over 16 amino acids. The CDR3 sequence: CASSLAATGRAYEQYV. CDR3 coding DNA: TGTGCCAGCAGCTTAGCCGCGACAGGGAGGGCCTACGAGCAGTACGTC.

The rearrangement links TRBV6-5 to TRBJ1-5; D uncertain. The CDR3 contains 14 residues. V was shortened by 7 bases and J by 0 bases, with 10 bases between the two germline ends. CDR1 and CDR2 from the germline V gene are MNHEY and SVGAGI. The CDR3 loop reads CASIIRGSNQPQHF. The CDR3 DNA is TGTGCCAGCATCATTAGAGGTAGCAATCAGCCCCAGCATTTT.

This clone has more than one count but fewer than ten. This sequence joins TRBV7-6 and TRBJ1-1, with D hard to call. V was trimmed by 6 bases and J by 0 bases, leaving 8 bases between them. The CDR3 has 13 residues. CDR1 is SGHVS, CDR2 FNYEAQ, per germline. CDR3 DNA sequence: TGTGCCAGCAGGTCAGGCTTGAACACTGAAGCTTTCTTT. Amino acids: CASRSGLNTEAFF. The whole variable domain, filled in from reference TRBV7-6 and TRBJ1-1, reads GAGVSQSPRYKVTKRGQDVALRCDPISGHVSLYWYRQALGQGPEFLTYFNYEAQQDKSGLPNDRFSAERPEGSISTLTIQRTEQRDSAMYRCASRSGLNTEAFFGQGTRLTVV.

This chain connects TRBV18 to TRBJ2-1, with 11 bases fitting TRBD2. The J segment lost 4 bases and the V segment lost 3 bases, leaving 8 bases of the junction unmatched. This CDR3 has 17 residues. From germline, CDR1 is KGHSH and CDR2 LQKENI. The CDR3 bases are TGTGCCAGCTCACCTTTCATCCTAGCGGGGGGTTACAATGAGCAGTTCTTC. Protein product: CASSPFILAGGYNEQFF.

The chain is built from TRBV7-2 and TRBJ2-7; 11 positions match TRBD2. Germline V gives CDR1 SGHTA, CDR2 FQGNSA. With V trimmed by 3 bases and J by 2 bases, 3 bases remained unmatched. The length of the CDR3 is 15 residues. CDR3 nucleotides: TGTGCCAGCAGCTTCTTAGCGGGGGGGCCCTACGAGCAGTACTTC. Translation gives CASSFLAGGPYEQYF.

The CDR3 coding sequence is TGTGCCAGTAGTATGGGGAGGGCTGGTTCACCCCTCCACTTT. It is translated as CASSMGRAGSPLHF. V is TRBV19 and J is TRBJ1-6; D is unresolved. The CDR3 loop spans 14 amino acids. Trimming pared 3 bases from V and 9 bases from J, leaving 12 bases between. Germline CDR1 and CDR2: LNHDA and SQIVND (reference sequence).

The V gene is TRBV5-1, the J gene TRBJ1-6; D is unresolved. The CDR3 is 16 residues long. V lost 0 bases, J lost 8 bases, and 15 bases lay in between. Germline V gives CDR1 SGHRS, CDR2 YFSETQ. The CDR3, as DNA: TGCGCCAGCAGCTTGGCACGGGGTAAGCAGGATTCACCCCTCCACTTT. Translating it yields CASSLARGKQDSPLHF.

The chain combines TRBV3-1 (or the pseudogene TRBV3-2) with TRBJ2-3; no definite D call. The V and J ends lost 2 bases and 2 bases respectively, with 11 bases between them. This CDR3 is built from 15 residues. CDR1 is LGHDT, CDR2 YNNKEL, per germline (reference sequence). In nucleotides, the CDR3 is TGTGCCAGCAGCCAATTTGACCCCTCCACAGATACGCAGTATTTT. The encoded protein is CASSQFDPSTDTQYF.

This clone was observed a handful of times. The J gene is TRBJ1-1, the V gene TRBV5-6, with D possibly matching TRBD1 (5 bases). Trimming cost V 1 base and J 1 base, with 14 bases left between them. CDR1 SGHDT and CDR2 YYEEEE come from the germline V gene. The CDR3 is 16 residues long. The CDR3 is CASSLTRTTPNTEAFF. In DNA, the CDR3 is TGTGCCAGCAGCTTGACGAGGACAACCCCGAACACTGAAGCTTTCTTT.

The rearrangement joins TRBV2 to TRBJ1-5, with 7 bases fitting TRBD1. Germline V CDR1 and CDR2: SNHLY, FYNNEI. The V and J ends lost 6 bases and 1 base, in that order; junction bases with no gene match: 6. This CDR3 region has 15 residues. The CDR3 loop reads CASRDRAWSNQPQHF. The CDR3 DNA reads as TGTGCCAGCAGAGACAGGGCCTGGAGCAATCAGCCCCAGCATTTT.

CDR3 DNA sequence: TGTGCCAGCAGCCAAGATTCCTACGAGCAGTACTTC. Translating it yields CASSQDSYEQYF. The V call is TRBV14, the J call TRBJ2-7; no clear D gene. Trimming cost V 0 bases and J 1 base, with 1 base left between them. CDR3 length: 12 amino acids. Germline V gene lookup returns CDR1 SGHDN and CDR2 FVKESK.

This chain joins TRBV5-1 and TRBJ2-1, with D perhaps TRBD1 (7 bases). The CDR3 runs 17 residues. V was trimmed by 0 bases and J by 4 bases, leaving 17 bases between them. Looked up from germline, CDR1 is SGHRS and CDR2 is YFSETQ. CDR3 loop: CASSLERGRDLYNEQFF. DNA of the CDR3: TGCGCCAGCAGCTTGGAGAGGGGGCGGGATTTATACAATGAGCAGTTCTTC.

As DNA, the CDR3 is TGCAGCGTTGAAGAACCGTGGGGCCAGCCCCAGCATTTT. It specifies CSVEEPWGQPQHF. V is TRBV29-1 and J is TRBJ1-5; maybe TRBD1 (5 bases). The CDR3 runs to 13 residues. V lost 0 bases to trimming and J lost 7 bases, with 10 bases between them. Germline CDR1 SQVTM, CDR2 ANQGSEA.

V and J are TRBV18 and TRBJ1-2, with D unclear. This CDR3 has 11 residues. The germline gives CDR1 KGHSH, CDR2 LQKENI. V lost 2 bases and J 8 bases, leaving 6 bases between the germline ends. The CDR3, as DNA: TGTGCCAGCTCACCAGGGAGCGGCTACACCTTC. Protein product: CASSPGSGYTF.

The J gene is TRBJ1-2, the V gene TRBV10-3; D possibly corresponds to TRBD1 (5 bases). Germline V gene lookup returns CDR1 ENHRY and CDR2 SYGVKD. The V end lost 6 bases, the J end lost 6 bases, and 11 bases lay between the germline ends. The CDR3 sequence is 12 residues long. The CDR3 region is CAISEQVHGYTF. CDR3 DNA: TGTGCCATCAGCGAACAGGTTCATGGCTACACCTTC.

The chain uses TRBV6-4 and TRBJ1-2; D perhaps matches TRBD1 (6 bases). CDR3 size: 15 residues. Between the trimmed V and J ends, which lost 0 bases and 9 bases, there was a span of 17 bases. Germline-derived CDR1 and CDR2 are MRHNA and SNTAGT. CDR3 nucleotide sequence: TGTGCCAGCAGTGACTCCGACAGGCTCCCGTTGCGCTACACCTTC. Translated, it gives CASSDSDRLPLRYTF.

This chain connects TRBV6-5 to TRBJ2-2; no clear D. This CDR3 has 13 amino acids. V lost 7 bases, J lost 5 bases, and 11 bases lay in between. CDR1 is MNHEY, CDR2 SVGAGI, per germline. The CDR3 region is CASTQSGTGELFF. CDR3 DNA: TGTGCCAGCACCCAGTCGGGTACCGGGGAGCTGTTTTTT.

The chain uses TRBV13 and TRBJ2-3; 8 bases line up with TRBD2. Germline lookup yields CDR1 PRHDT and CDR2 FYEKMQ (reference sequence). This CDR3 region has 15 residues. V lost 0 bases, J lost 4 bases, and 3 bases stayed unmatched. DNA for the CDR3: TGTGCCAGCAGCTTAGGCGGGGGGGGATCAGATACGCAGTATTTT. It is translated as CASSLGGGGSDTQYF.

The chain employs TRBV12-3 or TRBV12-4 and TRBJ1-2; no reliable D call. Trimming took 6 bases from V and 5 from J, leaving 13 bases between them. The CDR3 consists of 13 residues. The CDR3 is CASSYLSTYGYTF. CDR3 in DNA: TGTGCCAGCAGCTACCTTTCTACTTATGGCTACACCTTC.

This clone is large. This sequence joins TRBV7-9 and TRBJ1-2, with 7 bases that match TRBD1. V dropped 3 bases and J dropped 10; count of bases not matched to a gene: 11. In germline, CDR1 is SEHNR, CDR2 FQNEAQ (reference sequence). The CDR3 length is 14 residues. The CDR3 is CASSFPGQSIAYTF. The CDR3 coding sequence is TGTGCCAGCAGCTTCCCGGGACAGTCAATAGCCTACACCTTC. Full variable domain (rest looked up from reference TRBV7-9 and TRBJ1-2): DTGVSQNPRHKITKRGQNVTFRCDPISEHNRLYWYRQTLGQGPEFLTYFQNEAQLEKSRLLSDRFSAERPKGSFSTLEIQRTEQGDSAMYLCASSFPGQSIAYTFGSGTRLTVV.

The chain has TRBV5-1 and TRBJ2-3; weak D call: TRBD1 (5 bases). V was trimmed by 0 bases and J by 1 base, leaving 6 bases between them. Germline V gene lookup returns CDR1 SGHRS and CDR2 YFSETQ. This CDR3 has 14 residues. The CDR3 sequence: CASSLETGTDTQYF. The CDR3 DNA is TGCGCCAGCAGCTTGGAGACAGGCACAGATACGCAGTATTTT.

The chain is built from TRBV5-6 and TRBJ1-1, with D maybe TRBD1 (5 bases). CDR1 is SGHDT and CDR2 is YYEEEE in the germline V gene. The CDR3 length is 11 residues. The ends were cut back, 0 bases at V and 10 bases at J, with 7 bases in the middle. CDR3 DNA: TGTGCCAGCAGCTTGGTGGGGACAGCTTTCTTT. Protein: CASSLVGTAFF.

This clone was seen only a few times. The V and J genes are TRBV5-6 and TRBJ1-5; 8 bases are shared with TRBD1. Germline V gives CDR1 SGHDT, CDR2 YYEEEE. The length of the CDR3 is 13 residues. J lost 5 bases, V lost 4 bases, and 2 bases had no gene match. CDR3 amino acids: CASSMDRDQPQHF. CDR3 DNA sequence: TGTGCCAGCAGCATGGACAGGGATCAGCCCCAGCATTTT.